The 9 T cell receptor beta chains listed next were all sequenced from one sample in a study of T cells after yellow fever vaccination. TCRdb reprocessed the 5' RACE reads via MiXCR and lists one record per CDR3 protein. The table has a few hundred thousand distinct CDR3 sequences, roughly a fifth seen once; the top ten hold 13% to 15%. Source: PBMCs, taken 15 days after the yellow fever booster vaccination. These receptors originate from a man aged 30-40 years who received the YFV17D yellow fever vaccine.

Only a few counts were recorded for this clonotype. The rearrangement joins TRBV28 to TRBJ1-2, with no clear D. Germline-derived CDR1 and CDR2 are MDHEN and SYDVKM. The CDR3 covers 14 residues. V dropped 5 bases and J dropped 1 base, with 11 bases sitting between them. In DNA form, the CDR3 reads TGTGCCAGCAGTAACCTCCTAAATAACTATGGCTACACCTTC. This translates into CASSNLLNNYGYTF.

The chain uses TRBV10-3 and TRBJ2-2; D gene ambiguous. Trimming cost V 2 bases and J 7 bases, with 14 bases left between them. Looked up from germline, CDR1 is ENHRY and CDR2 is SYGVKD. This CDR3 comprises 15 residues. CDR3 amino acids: CAISERGSQVGELFF. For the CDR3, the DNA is TGTGCCATCAGTGAGAGAGGCAGCCAGGTCGGGGAGCTGTTTTTT.

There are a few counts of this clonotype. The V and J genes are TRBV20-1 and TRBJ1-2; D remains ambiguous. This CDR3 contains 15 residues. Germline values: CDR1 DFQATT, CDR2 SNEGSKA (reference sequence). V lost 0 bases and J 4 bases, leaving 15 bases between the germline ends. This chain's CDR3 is CSARDERQDLYGYTF. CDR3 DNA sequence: TGCAGTGCTAGAGATGAAAGGCAGGACCTCTATGGCTACACCTTC.

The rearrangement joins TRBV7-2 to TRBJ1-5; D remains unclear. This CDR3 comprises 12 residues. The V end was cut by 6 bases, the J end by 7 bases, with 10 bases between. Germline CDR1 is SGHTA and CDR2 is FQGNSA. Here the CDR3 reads CASSKGRQPQHF. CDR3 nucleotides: TGTGCCAGCAGTAAGGGTCGGCAGCCCCAGCATTTT. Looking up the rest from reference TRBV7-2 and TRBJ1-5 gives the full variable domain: GAGVSQSPSNKVTEKGKDVELRCDPISGHTALYWYRQSLGQGLEFLIYFQGNSAPDKSGLPSDRFSAERTGGSVSTLTIQRTQQEDSAVYLCASSKGRQPQHFGDGTRLSIL.

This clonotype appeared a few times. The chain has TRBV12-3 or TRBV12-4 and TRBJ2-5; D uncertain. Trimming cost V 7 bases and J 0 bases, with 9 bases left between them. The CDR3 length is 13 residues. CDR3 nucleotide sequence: TGTGCCAGCACCCCGTCGAACCAAGAGACCCAGTACTTC. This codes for CASTPSNQETQYF.

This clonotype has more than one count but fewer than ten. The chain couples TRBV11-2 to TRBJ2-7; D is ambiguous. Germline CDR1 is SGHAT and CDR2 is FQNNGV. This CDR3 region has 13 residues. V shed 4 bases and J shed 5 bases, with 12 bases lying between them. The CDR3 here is CASSSGPRNEQYF. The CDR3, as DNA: TGTGCCAGCAGCTCCGGGCCGAGGAACGAGCAGTACTTC. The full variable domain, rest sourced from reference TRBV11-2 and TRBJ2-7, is EAGVAQSPRYKIIEKRQSVAFWCNPISGHATLYWYQQILGQGPKLLIQFQNNGVVDDSQLPKDRFSAERLKGVDSTLKIQPAKLEDSAVYLCASSSGPRNEQYFGPGTRLTVT.

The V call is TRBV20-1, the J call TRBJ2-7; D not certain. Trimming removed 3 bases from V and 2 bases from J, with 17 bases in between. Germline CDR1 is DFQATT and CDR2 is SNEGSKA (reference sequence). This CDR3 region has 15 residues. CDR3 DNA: TGCAGTGCTAGCAACAGCCTAACAACAACCTACGAGCAGTACTTC. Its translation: CSASNSLTTTYEQYF.

The CDR3, as DNA: TGTGCCAGTAGTTTCAGACCCTCCTACGAGCAGTACTTC. Translated, it gives CASSFRPSYEQYF. The chain employs TRBV19 and TRBJ2-7; D remains ambiguous. The CDR3 sequence is 13 residues long. Between the trimmed V and J ends, which lost 5 bases and 0 bases, there was a span of 8 bases. The germline V gene encodes CDR1 LNHDA and CDR2 SQIVND (reference sequence).

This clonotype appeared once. CDR3 protein: CASSSTGEIMPQHF. The CDR3, as DNA: TGTGCCAGCAGTTCGACAGGGGAGATCATGCCCCAGCATTTT. The V and J genes are TRBV7-9 and TRBJ1-5; 8 nucleotides align to TRBD1. The CDR3 has 14 amino acids. CDR1 and CDR2 (germline): SEHNR, FQNEAQ (reference sequence). Trimming cost V 6 bases and J 9 bases; bases outside gene matches: 10.